Below are 19 T cell receptor beta chains sequenced from a single sample in a study of Ad26.COV2.S vaccination and SARS-CoV-2 variants. Clones were sequenced by immunoSEQ multiplex PCR, and TCRdb holds only the in-frame ones, with some missing. The sample shows under 400,000 clones, 80% to 90% of them seen only once. Treatment denoted: over 15 received Ad26.COV2.S at low or high dose, single or two shots; several received placebo; per-sample allocation not given. Sampling took place 63 days after the first vaccine or placebo injection. The material was peripheral blood, obtained in a trial of Ad26.COV2.S vaccine versus placebo. The receptor source for this set is a person between 18 and 60 years old who received the Ad26.COV2.S COVID-19 vaccine or a placebo.

The chain employs TRBV6-6 and TRBJ2-3; no reliable D call. This CDR3 has 14 residues. With 1 base removed from V and 3 bases from J, the gap between germline ends came to 8 bases. The germline V gene encodes CDR1 MNHNY and CDR2 SVGAGI (reference sequence). The CDR3 spells CASSYFPPTDTQYF. For the CDR3, the DNA is TGTGCCAGCAGTTACTTTCCCCCTACAGATACGCAGTATTTT.

Concerning this clone itself: One end of the junction fails to match germline, which may point to a read error. The chain couples TRBV11-2 to TRBJ2-7, with TRBD2 as a possible D gene (7 bases). Per germline, CDR1 SGHAT and CDR2 FQNNGV. This CDR3 region has 16 residues. The CDR3 DNA sequence: TGTGCCAGCAGCCTAGACAAGGGGGGGAATTCCTACGAGCAGTACTTC. Residues: CASSLDKGGNSYEQYF.

V is TRBV7-3 and J is TRBJ2-5; possibly TRBD1 or TRBD2 for D (7 bases each). The V end lost 1 base, the J end lost 7 bases, and 19 bases lay between the germline ends. The CDR3 sequence is 16 residues long. CDR1 and CDR2 (germline): SGHTA, FQGTGA. CDR3 DNA: TGTGCCAGCAGCTTAAGGAGCGGGGCATCAGGGGGGACCCAGTACTTC. Encoded protein: CASSLRSGASGGTQYF.

The chain links TRBV9 to TRBJ2-1, with D maybe TRBD2 (6 bases). Trimming left V 0 bases short and J 6 bases short, with 7 bases between. The CDR3 has 13 amino acids. The germline V gene has CDR1 SGDLS and CDR2 YYNGEE. The CDR3 sequence is CASSVGRGNEQFF. The CDR3 DNA reads TGTGCCAGCAGCGTAGGGCGGGGCAATGAGCAGTTCTTC.

V and J are TRBV6-5 and TRBJ1-1, with D uncertain. This CDR3 contains 13 residues. In germline, CDR1 is MNHEY, CDR2 SVGAGI. The V end was cut by 6 bases, the J end by 6 bases, with 14 bases between. The CDR3 DNA sequence: TGTGCCAGCAGGAGGTCGGGGTTCGCTGAAGCTTTCTTT. The encoded protein is CASRRSGFAEAFF.

The chain joins TRBV6-5 to TRBJ2-3, with 7 bases identical to TRBD1. Unmatched junction bases numbered 9, after V lost 6 bases and J lost 6 bases. From germline, CDR1 is MNHEY and CDR2 SVGAGI. The CDR3 is made up of 14 amino acids. Here the CDR3 DNA reads TGTGCCAGCAGGAGGGGGCAGACAGAGGATACGCAGTATTTT. Amino acids: CASRRGQTEDTQYF.

This chain uses TRBV30 with TRBJ2-5, with 10 bases matching TRBD2. Germline V gene lookup returns CDR1 GTSNPN and CDR2 SVGIG (reference sequence). The junction had 15 bases not matched to a gene; V was cut back by 0 bases and J by 8 bases. The CDR3 length is 17 residues. The CDR3 region is CAWSVGPNLAGVDTQYF. The DNA for the CDR3 is TGTGCCTGGAGTGTAGGCCCCAACCTAGCGGGGGTAGACACCCAGTACTTC.

The chain links TRBV5-4 to TRBJ1-1; D possibly corresponds to TRBD1 (6 bases). Per germline, CDR1 SGHNT and CDR2 YYREEE (reference sequence). Trimming left V 0 bases short and J 11 bases short, with 11 bases between. The CDR3 sequence is 12 residues long. The CDR3 loop is CASSLGGAGAFF. In DNA form, the CDR3 reads TGTGCCAGCAGCTTGGGGGGGGCCGGGGCTTTCTTT. Using reference TRBV5-4 and TRBJ1-1 for the parts outside the CDR3, the full variable domain is ETGVTQSPTHLIKTRGQQVTLRCSSQSGHNTVSWYQQALGQGPQFIFQYYREEENGRGNFPPRFSGLQFPNYSSELNVNALELDDSALYLCASSLGGAGAFFGQGTRLTVV.

Concerning this clone: Being one base from a much bigger clone, this may be a read error. The chain employs TRBV5-6 and TRBJ1-1; the D gene is possibly TRBD1 (6 bases). V was pared by 3 bases and J by 1 base, with 7 bases between. The germline CDR1 and CDR2 sequences are SGHDT and YYEEEE. This CDR3 contains 13 residues. Here the CDR3 DNA reads TGTGCCAGCAGCTGGGGACAGAACACTGAAGCTTTCTTT. Amino acid sequence: CASSWGQNTEAFF.

This sequence joins TRBV4-3 and TRBJ2-3, with D maybe TRBD2 (7 bases). The CDR3 consists of 16 residues. The ends were cut back, 0 bases at V and 3 bases at J, with 13 bases in the middle. Germline assignment: CDR1 LGHNA and CDR2 YSLEER. CDR3 protein: CASSQEPGGVTDTQYF. The CDR3 DNA sequence: TGCGCCAGCAGCCAAGAACCGGGGGGCGTGACAGATACGCAGTATTTT.

Concerning this clone: The junction departs from germline at one end; a sequencing error may be responsible. The V and J genes are TRBV7-7 and TRBJ2-1, with 16 bases lining up with TRBD2. The CDR3 spans 17 residues. CDR1 is SSHAT and CDR2 is FNYEAQ in the germline V gene (reference sequence). Here the CDR3 DNA reads TGTGCTAGCAGCTTAGGGACTAGCGGGGGGGGTGAAGATGAGCAGTTCTTC. Amino acids: CASSLGTSGGGEDEQFF.

The chain is built from TRBV13 and TRBJ2-3; D might be TRBD2 (5 bases). The CDR3 loop spans 14 amino acids. V lost 0 bases, J lost 7 bases, and 11 bases lay in between. Germline lookup yields CDR1 PRHDT and CDR2 FYEKMQ (reference sequence). The DNA for the CDR3 is TGTGCCAGCAGCTTAGGGCCTAGCCTCTATACGCAGTATTTT. It translates to CASSLGPSLYTQYF. Complete variable domain (other parts from reference TRBV13 and TRBJ2-3): AAGVIQSPRHLIKEKRETATLKCYPIPRHDTVYWYQQGPGQDPQFLISFYEKMQSDKGSIPDRFSAQQFSDYHSELNMSSLELGDSALYFCASSLGPSLYTQYFGPGTRLTVL.

V is TRBV7-3 and J is TRBJ2-7; 12 bases align to TRBD1. Germline CDR1 and CDR2: SGHTA and FQGTGA. The CDR3 sequence is 15 residues long. After removal of 4 bases from V and 7 bases from J, the junction contained 8 bases not matched to a gene. The CDR3 DNA reads TGTGCCAGCAGCTGGACCGGGACAGGGGGCTTTGAGCAGTACTTC. Amino acids: CASSWTGTGGFEQYF.

The rearrangement joins TRBV6-5 to TRBJ1-3; possibly TRBD1 for D (6 bases). The germline V and J ends were trimmed by 8 bases and 0 bases, with 14 bases remaining between them. Germline V gene lookup returns CDR1 MNHEY and CDR2 SVGAGI. There are 15 residues in the CDR3. The CDR3 sequence: CASALQGNSGNTIYF. The CDR3 bases are TGTGCCAGCGCCTTACAGGGTAACTCTGGAAACACCATATATTTT.

This chain connects TRBV19 to TRBJ2-4, with D unclear. The V end was cut by 0 bases, the J end by 0 bases, with 12 bases between. Germline V lookup: CDR1 LNHDA, CDR2 SQIVND (reference sequence). The CDR3 spans 17 residues. The CDR3 sequence is CASSIDKGSIAKNIQYF. In DNA, the CDR3 is TGTGCCAGTAGTATAGATAAGGGCAGCATAGCCAAAAACATTCAGTACTTC.

The chain employs TRBV7-2 and TRBJ2-6; D unresolved. The CDR3 has 16 residues. V dropped 1 base and J dropped 2 bases, with 9 bases sitting between them. Germline V CDR1 and CDR2: SGHTA, FQGNSA. CDR3 nucleotide sequence: TGTGCCAGCAGCTTAGGCCCGCAGGCTGGGGCCAACGTCCTGACTTTC. It is translated as CASSLGPQAGANVLTF.

This chain joins TRBV11-2 and TRBJ1-6; the D gene is possibly TRBD1 (5 bases). V gave up 2 bases and J gave up 0 bases, with 5 bases separating them. CDR3 size: 15 residues. Germline CDR1 and CDR2: SGHAT and FQNNGV. The CDR3 DNA is TGTGCCAGCAGCTTACAGGGCTCCTATAATTCACCCCTCCACTTT. This sequence encodes CASSLQGSYNSPLHF.

The chain is built from TRBV16 and TRBJ2-5; D is ambiguous. V dropped 2 bases and J dropped 2 bases, with 0 bases sitting between them. This CDR3 comprises 11 residues. Per germline, CDR1 KGHSY and CDR2 FQNENV. The CDR3 sequence: CASSQQETQYF. The CDR3 DNA reads TGTGCCAGCAGCCAACAAGAGACCCAGTACTTC.

The genes are TRBV30 and TRBJ2-2; D not certain. The CDR3 runs 12 residues. The V and J ends lost 2 bases and 1 base respectively, with 2 bases between them. Germline CDR1 is GTSNPN and CDR2 is SVGIG (reference sequence). CDR3 sequence (DNA): TGTGCCTGGAGTCAGAACACCGGGGAGCTGTTTTTT. As protein: CAWSQNTGELFF.